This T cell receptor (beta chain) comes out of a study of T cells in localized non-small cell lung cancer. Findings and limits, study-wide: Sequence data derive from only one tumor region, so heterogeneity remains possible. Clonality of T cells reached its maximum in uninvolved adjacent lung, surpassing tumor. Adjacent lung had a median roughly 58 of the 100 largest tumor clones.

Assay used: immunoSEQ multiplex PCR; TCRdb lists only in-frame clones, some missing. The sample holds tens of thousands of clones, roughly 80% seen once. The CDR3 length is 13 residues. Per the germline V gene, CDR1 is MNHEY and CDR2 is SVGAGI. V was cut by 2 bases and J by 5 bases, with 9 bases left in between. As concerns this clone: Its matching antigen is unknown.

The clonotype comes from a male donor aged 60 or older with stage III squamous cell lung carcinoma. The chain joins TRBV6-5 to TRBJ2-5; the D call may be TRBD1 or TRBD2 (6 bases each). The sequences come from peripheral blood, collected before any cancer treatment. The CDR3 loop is CASSYRGDETQYF. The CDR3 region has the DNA TGTGCCAGCAGTTACAGGGGGGATGAGACCCAGTACTTC.